These T cell receptor beta chains were read from a single sample in a study of T-cell reconstitution after alpha-beta-depleted transplantation in children. TCRdb fed the PCR reads into MiXCR, producing one record per CDR3 protein. Among hundreds of thousands of distinct CDR3 sequences listed, approximately 15% were seen once. Here the sequenced sample was PBMCs from the stem cell graft donor, taken from the stem cell graft. These receptors were obtained from a human donor who donated a stem cell graft to a child with acute myeloid leukemia. Both conserved end residues are part of each CDR3. The D gene is left open where the match is weak. Clone size, where shown, is once, few, many, or a class for clones that have expanded.

J,size,D,V,DNA,CDR3
TRBJ2-5,many,-,TRBV20-1,TGCAGTGCTAGAGATTGGCAGCAAGAGACCCAGTACTTC,CSARDWQQETQYF
TRBJ1-4,many,-,TRBV5-1,TGCGCCAGCAGCTTGACCGGGGTCGCGGAGGATGAAAAACTGTTTTTT,CASSLTGVAEDEKLFF
TRBJ2-1,few,TRBD2,TRBV6-5,TGTGCCAGCAGCCCCGACCGACTAGCGGGGGGAGGTGAGCAGTTCTTC,CASSPDRLAGGGEQFF
TRBJ1-6,-,TRBD1,TRBV20-1,TGCAGTGCCCAGGGCGGTGGGGGACAGGGAGATTCACCCCTCCACTTT,CSAQGGGGQGDSPLHF
TRBJ1-3,many,-,TRBV20-1,TGCAGTGCTAGTAAAGAGTCTGGAAACACCATATATTTT,CSASKESGNTIYF
TRBJ2-2,few,-,TRBV5-5,TGTGCCAGCAGCTGGGGGGGGACAGATACCACCGGGGAGCTGTTTTTT,CASSWGGTDTTGELFF
TRBJ2-1,few,TRBD2,TRBV6-2/TRBV6-3,TGTGCCAGCAGTTACGAGCGGGGGGGCGATGAGCAGTTCTTC,CASSYERGGDEQFF
TRBJ2-5,many,-,TRBV20-1,TGCAGTGCTATGAAGAAATTCGAGACCCAGTACTTC,CSAMKKFETQYF
TRBJ1-4,few,-,TRBV7-9,TGTGCCAGCAGCTTAGAGACATGGGAAGAAAAACTGTTTTTT,CASSLETWEEKLFF
TRBJ2-4,many,-,TRBV20-1,TGCAGTGCTAGAGATCGGGTGGGGGTTCCAAACATTCAGTACTTC,CSARDRVGVPNIQYF
TRBJ1-1,few,-,TRBV28,TGTGCCAGCAGTCCTTCGATAAGTAGGGAACTAACTGAAGCTTTCTTT,CASSPSISRELTEAFF
TRBJ1-5,many,-,TRBV12-3/TRBV12-4,TGTGCCAGCAGTTTAGAGGGAGTCCTTTCCCAGCCCCAGCATTTT,CASSLEGVLSQPQHF
TRBJ1-1,many,-,TRBV29-1,TGCAGCGTTGATGGTTTGAGGAACACTGAAGCTTTCTTT,CSVDGLRNTEAFF
TRBJ1-2,many,-,TRBV7-2,TGTGCCAGCAGCCCAAGCTTAATTAATAGCGGAGGCACTGGCTACACCTTC,CASSPSLINSGGTGYTF
TRBJ2-7,many,-,TRBV20-1,TGCAGTGCTTCCCTTATAGACAGGTTCCCCTACGAGCAGTACTTC,CSASLIDRFPYEQYF
TRBJ1-1,-,TRBD1,TRBV7-9,TGTGCCAGCAGCTTAGATGAGGGGGCAGGCACTGAAGCTTTCTTT,CASSLDEGAGTEAFF
TRBJ2-7,few,-,TRBV5-6,TGTGCCAGCAACCTTTTGGACGAGCAGTACTTC,CASNLLDEQYF
TRBJ1-5,-,-,TRBV5-6,TGTGCCAGCAGCTTGGTATCGGACGGTTATAATCAGCCCCAGCATTTT,CASSLVSDGYNQPQHF
TRBJ1-2,-,TRBD1,TRBV20-1,TGCAGTGCTGAAGGAGGCAGGGGGTACTATGGCTACACCTTC,CSAEGGRGYYGYTF
TRBJ2-5,few,-,TRBV2,TGTGCCAGCAGTCTCCGTATAAGGGAGACCCAGTACTTC,CASSLRIRETQYF
TRBJ2-6,-,-,TRBV25-1,TGTGCCAGCAGTGAATACTCCAACGTCCTGACTTTC,CASSEYSNVLTF
TRBJ2-5,-,TRBD1,TRBV25-1,TGTGCCAGCAGTGAATTGGGACAGGGGGCAGGAGAGACCCAGTACTTC,CASSELGQGAGETQYF
TRBJ2-1,-,TRBD2,TRBV13,TGTGCCAGCAGCTTGGGGAGGGCGGGGAGGGATGAGCAGTTCTTC,CASSLGRAGRDEQFF
TRBJ1-5,many,-,TRBV24-1,TGTGCCACCAGTGATGTAAGGGCAAGACAGCCCCAGCATTTT,CATSDVRARQPQHF
TRBJ1-4,many,TRBD1,TRBV7-9,TGTGCCAGCAGCAACCCGCAGGGGGAGAGCGAAAAACTGTTTTTT,CASSNPQGESEKLFF
TRBJ1-3,-,TRBD1,TRBV28,TGTGCCAGCACAGTCAGGGGGGATAAGGACACCATATATTTT,CASTVRGDKDTIYF
TRBJ2-1,many,TRBD2,TRBV5-5,TGTGCCAGCAGCTTGGGGACTAGCAGGAATGAGCAGTTCTTC,CASSLGTSRNEQFF
TRBJ2-5,-,TRBD2,TRBV6-5,TGTGCCAGCAGTTACTCGATCAGCGGGGAACAAGAGACCCAGTACTTC,CASSYSISGEQETQYF
TRBJ1-3,few,-,TRBV20-1,TGCAGCAGCCGGATCTCTGGAAACACCATATATTTT,CSSRISGNTIYF
TRBJ1-2,-,TRBD1,TRBV4-3,TGCGCCAGCAGCCAAGATCGGGGACAGGGCAACTATTTCCTTGGCTACACCTTC,CASSQDRGQGNYFLGYTF
TRBJ2-5,many,TRBD1,TRBV12-3/TRBV12-4,TGTGCCAGCAGTCCTGGGACAGGGACTGAGAAGACCCAGTACTTC,CASSPGTGTEKTQYF